Each of the 29 T cell receptor beta chains below was sequenced from the same sample in a study of TIL therapy for anti-PD-1-resistant metastatic lung cancer. Regarding time point: pre-treatment sample, taken before nivolumab and TIL therapy. Sequencing used immunoSEQ v3. Measured with immunoSEQ multiplex PCR; TCRdb has only the in-frame clones, and not every one. The table records 15,000 to 20,000 clones, about 83% of them present only once. The sample was blood, taken at baseline. All receptors come from a person aged 25-85 years with non-small cell lung cancer.

This chain joins TRBV6-1 and TRBJ1-1, with 8 bases matching TRBD1. The length of the CDR3 is 14 residues. Trimming removed 5 bases from V and 1 base from J; junction bases left unmatched: 3. Germline assignment: CDR1 MNHNS and CDR2 SASEGT. The CDR3 nucleotides are TGTGCCAGCAGTTCGGGACAGGCGAACACTGAAGCTTTCTTT. Residues: CASSSGQANTEAFF.

CDR3: CASSLSPGTNYGYTF. The CDR3 coding sequence is TGTGCCAGCAGTCTCTCCCCGGGGACTAACTATGGCTACACCTTC. The chain couples TRBV28 to TRBJ1-2; D gene unclear. With 5 bases removed from V and 0 bases from J, the gap between germline ends came to 13 bases. This CDR3 region has 15 residues. Germline loops: CDR1 MDHEN, CDR2 SYDVKM.

The CDR3 sequence: CASSAYRAADTQYF. The CDR3 bases are TGTGCCAGCAGTGCGTACAGGGCGGCAGATACGCAGTATTTT. V and J are TRBV2 and TRBJ2-3; D is possibly TRBD1 (6 bases). Deletions cut 4 bases from V and 4 bases from J, with 12 bases between. This CDR3 has 14 residues. Looked up from germline, CDR1 is SNHLY and CDR2 is FYNNEI.

The chain links TRBV19 to TRBJ1-1; no definite D call. Trimming cost V 2 bases and J 2 bases, with 6 bases left between them. The length of the CDR3 is 13 residues. CDR1 LNHDA and CDR2 SQIVND come from the germline V gene (reference sequence). Written as DNA, the CDR3 is TGTGCCAGTAGTATACGGGAAAACACTGAAGCTTTCTTT. Encoded protein: CASSIRENTEAFF.

CDR3 amino acids: CASSPPGVLGNTIYF. CDR3 bases: TGTGCCAGCAGCCCTCCAGGGGTGTTAGGAAACACCATATATTTT. The chain joins TRBV6-6 to TRBJ1-3; D perhaps matches TRBD1 (6 bases). This CDR3 comprises 15 residues. Germline V lookup: CDR1 MNHNY, CDR2 SVGAGI (reference sequence). Trimming shortened V by 6 bases and J by 4 bases, and 16 bases separated the two germline ends.

This clone was seen only a few times. V and J are TRBV27 and TRBJ2-5; D remains unclear. CDR3 length: 11 residues. In germline, CDR1 is MNHEY, CDR2 SMNVEV (reference sequence). The ends were cut back, 3 bases at V and 5 bases at J, with 4 bases in the middle. The CDR3 DNA is TGTGCCAGCAGTTTGGGGGAGACCCAGTACTTC. Amino acids: CASSLGETQYF.

This clone was recorded only once. The gene calls are TRBV27 and TRBJ1-4; the D gene is possibly TRBD1 (5 bases). The V gene lost 0 bases and the J gene lost 1 base, with 6 bases spanning the gap. This CDR3 spans 15 amino acids. Germline CDR1 reads MNHEY; CDR2 reads SMNVEV (reference sequence). The DNA of the CDR3 is TGTGCCAGCAGTTTATCGGGGGAAACTAATGAAAAACTGTTTTTT. Its protein is CASSLSGETNEKLFF.

The chain combines TRBV2 with TRBJ1-3; possible D gene TRBD1, 6 bases. Germline assignment: CDR1 SNHLY and CDR2 FYNNEI. The V end lost 3 bases, the J end lost 2 bases, and 17 bases lay between the germline ends. The CDR3 spans 17 residues. The CDR3 DNA follows: TGTGCCAGCAGTGACTCCTCGACCGGGACAACTGGAAACACCATATATTTT. It yields the protein CASSDSSTGTTGNTIYF. Filled out from reference TRBV2 and TRBJ1-3, the complete variable domain reads EPEVTQTPSHQVTQMGQEVILRCVPISNHLYFYWYRQILGQKVEFLVSFYNNEISEKSEIFDDQFSVERPDGSNFTLKIRSTKLEDSAMYFCASSDSSTGTTGNTIYFGEGSWLTVV.

This clone has only a few counts. The rearrangement links TRBV28 to TRBJ1-4; the D gene is possibly TRBD1 (5 bases). The CDR3 contains 12 residues. V shed 7 bases and J shed 8 bases, with 11 bases lying between them. Germline CDR1 is MDHEN and CDR2 is SYDVKM. The CDR3 coding sequence is TGTGCCAGCACCAGGGCCGGAGAAAAACTGTTTTTT. Protein sequence: CASTRAGEKLFF. The full variable domain, its missing parts supplied by reference TRBV28 and TRBJ1-4, is DVKVTQSSRYLVKRTGEKVFLECVQDMDHENMFWYRQDPGLGLRLIYFSYDVKMKEKGDIPEGYSVSREKKERFSLILESASTNQTSMYLCASTRAGEKLFFGSGTQLSVL.

V and J are TRBV6-5 and TRBJ1-2; D possibly corresponds to TRBD1 (5 bases). The CDR3 sequence is 13 residues long. The germline CDR1 and CDR2 sequences are MNHEY and SVGAGI. Trimming took 4 bases from V and 6 from J, leaving 12 bases between them. CDR3 coding DNA: TGTGCCAGCAGTTCCCCGAGAGGGGATGGCTACACCTTC. The encoded protein is CASSSPRGDGYTF.

The rearrangement joins TRBV15 to TRBJ1-1; D remains ambiguous. This CDR3 region has 14 residues. Germline V gene sequence: CDR1 LNHNV, CDR2 YYDKDF (reference sequence). The V gene lost 3 bases and the J gene lost 1 base, with 9 bases spanning the gap. CDR3 bases: TGTGCCACCAGCAGGGGGAACAGGAACACTGAAGCTTTCTTT. Translated, it gives CATSRGNRNTEAFF.

The V gene is TRBV11-2, the J gene TRBJ2-7, with TRBD1 identical over 9 bases. V was pared by 5 bases and J by 0 bases, with 8 bases of the junction left unmatched. The length of the CDR3 is 16 residues. Per germline, CDR1 SGHAT and CDR2 FQNNGV. In nucleotides, the CDR3 is TGTGCCAGCAGCAGAGGAGGGACAGGGAACTCCTACGAGCAGTACTTC. Residues: CASSRGGTGNSYEQYF.

The rearrangement joins TRBV6-1 to TRBJ2-1; D unresolved. Trimming stripped 2 bases from V and 0 bases from J, with 11 bases between. This CDR3 contains 16 residues. Germline V gives CDR1 MNHNS, CDR2 SASEGT. CDR3 sequence (DNA): TGTGCCAGCAGTGAACACACAATATCCTCCTACAATGAGCAGTTCTTC. Protein product: CASSEHTISSYNEQFF.

The chain has TRBV5-1 and TRBJ2-3, with TRBD1 as a possible D gene (5 bases). CDR3 length equals 15 residues. Between the trimmed V and J ends, which lost 4 bases and 3 bases, there was a span of 15 bases. Germline-derived CDR1 and CDR2 are SGHRS and YFSETQ. The CDR3 DNA sequence: TGCGCCAGCAGCCTGACTGACAGAACAACAGATACGCAGTATTTT. Amino acids: CASSLTDRTTDTQYF.

V gene TRBV9 combines with J gene TRBJ1-3; TRBD1 agrees at 10 bases. Germline assignment: CDR1 SGDLS and CDR2 YYNGEE. This CDR3 has 16 amino acids. The V segment lost 3 bases and the J segment 1 base; nucleotides outside the gene matches: 4. The CDR3 loop is CASSATGQGSGNTIYF. In nucleotides, the CDR3 is TGTGCCAGCAGCGCAACGGGACAGGGGTCTGGAAACACCATATATTTT.

The V call is TRBV5-6, the J call TRBJ2-3; 7 bases match TRBD2. The CDR3 sequence is 15 residues long. The germline gives CDR1 SGHDT, CDR2 YYEEEE. Losses at the gene ends were 4 bases for V and 1 base for J; bases not matched to a gene: 6. The CDR3 DNA follows: TGTGCCAGCAGCCCGGGGAGGGGAGGCACAGATACGCAGTATTTT. It yields the protein CASSPGRGGTDTQYF.

The chain recombines TRBV5-4 with TRBJ2-7; 10 bases align to TRBD2. This CDR3 is built from 17 residues. V shed 4 bases and J 6 bases; nucleotides not matched to a gene: 16. Germline CDR1 SGHNT, CDR2 YYREEE (reference sequence). The CDR3 DNA is TGTGCCAGCAGCCCGGGGGGTAGCGGGAGGAGCTGGGGCGAGCAGTACTTC. Translated: CASSPGGSGRSWGEQYF. The variable domain in full, with the rest retrieved from reference TRBV5-4 and TRBJ2-7, is ETGVTQSPTHLIKTRGQQVTLRCSSQSGHNTVSWYQQALGQGPQFIFQYYREEENGRGNFPPRFSGLQFPNYSSELNVNALELDDSALYLCASSPGGSGRSWGEQYFGPGTRLTVT.

The chain is built from TRBV4-3 and TRBJ1-3; TRBD1 agrees at 9 bases. The length of the CDR3 is 18 residues. With 1 base clipped from V and 0 bases from J, the junction kept 7 bases outside the gene matches. From germline, CDR1 is LGHNA and CDR2 YSLEER. The CDR3 loop is CASSQVFGQGSSGNTIYF. In DNA, the CDR3 is TGCGCCAGCAGCCAAGTGTTCGGACAGGGGAGCTCTGGAAACACCATATATTTT.

The chain couples TRBV7-2 to TRBJ1-3; D perhaps matches TRBD1 (5 bases). This CDR3 has 16 residues. In germline, CDR1 is SGHTA, CDR2 FQGNSA. V lost 1 base and J 0 bases, leaving 10 bases between the germline ends. In nucleotides, the CDR3 is TGTGCCAGCAGCTTAGACCCAGGGTTCTCTGGAAACACCATATATTTT. Amino acids: CASSLDPGFSGNTIYF.

The V gene is TRBV9, the J gene TRBJ2-1; no definite D call. Germline lookup yields CDR1 SGDLS and CDR2 YYNGEE. V shed 0 bases and J shed 4 bases, with 8 bases lying between them. This CDR3 is built from 14 residues. The CDR3 sequence is CASSVVSKYNEQFF. CDR3 nucleotides: TGTGCCAGCAGCGTAGTTTCAAAATACAATGAGCAGTTCTTC.

The rearrangement uses TRBV6-5 and TRBJ1-1; D is ambiguous. The CDR3 consists of 15 residues. Germline CDR1 reads MNHEY; CDR2 reads SVGAGI. V was clipped by 6 bases and J by 2 bases, with 16 bases between them. This chain's CDR3 is CASSLTGLGNTEAFF. CDR3 DNA sequence: TGTGCCAGCAGCCTGACCGGGCTTGGAAACACTGAAGCTTTCTTT.

This clone has a handful of counts. The rearrangement links TRBV28 to TRBJ1-5; D remains unclear. Germline-derived CDR1 and CDR2 are MDHEN and SYDVKM. Trimming removed 3 bases from V and 9 bases from J, with 18 bases in between. This CDR3 has 15 residues. The CDR3 loop reads CASSFTVEELWPQHF. The CDR3, as DNA: TGTGCCAGCAGTTTCACGGTAGAGGAGTTATGGCCCCAGCATTTT.

V is TRBV28 and J is TRBJ2-7, with a weak D call TRBD1 (5 bases). This CDR3 is 17 amino acids long. Germline V lookup: CDR1 MDHEN, CDR2 SYDVKM. With 4 bases removed from V and 5 bases from J, the gap between germline ends came to 24 bases. Written as DNA, the CDR3 is TGTGCCAGCAGTTCTCCAACAACCGTTCAGGGAATGAACGAGCAGTACTTC. Translating it yields CASSSPTTVQGMNEQYF.

This chain uses TRBV5-1 with TRBJ2-7; TRBD2 might be the D (6 bases). The CDR3 runs to 14 residues. Germline V gene data show CDR1 as SGHRS and CDR2 as YFSETQ. With 0 bases removed from V and 0 bases from J, the gap between germline ends came to 7 bases. CDR3 nucleotides: TGCGCCAGCAGCTTGGAGCGGGTCTCCTACGAGCAGTACTTC. Protein product: CASSLERVSYEQYF. The entire variable domain, with the rest obtained from reference TRBV5-1 and TRBJ2-7, is as follows: KAGVTQTPRYLIKTRGQQVTLSCSPISGHRSVSWYQQTPGQGLQFLFEYFSETQRNKGNFPGRFSGRQFSNSRSEMNVSTLELGDSALYLCASSLERVSYEQYFGPGTRLTVT.

This clone was recorded a few times. The V gene is TRBV7-9, the J gene TRBJ2-2; D ambiguous. Trimming pared 2 bases from V and 4 bases from J, leaving 14 bases between. Germline V gene lookup returns CDR1 SEHNR and CDR2 FQNEAQ (reference sequence). The CDR3 runs 16 residues. CDR3 protein: CASSLYKPGSTGELFF. In nucleotides, the CDR3 is TGTGCCAGCAGCTTATATAAACCAGGAAGCACCGGGGAGCTGTTTTTT.

This chain uses TRBV6-5 with TRBJ2-7; weak D call: TRBD2 (7 bases). The germline V and J ends were trimmed by 5 bases and 5 bases, with 13 bases remaining between them. Germline V gives CDR1 MNHEY, CDR2 SVGAGI. The CDR3 consists of 13 residues. The CDR3 loop is CASSKGGLDEQYF. For the CDR3, the DNA is TGTGCCAGCAGTAAGGGGGGGCTGGACGAGCAGTACTTC.

In this sample, this clone turned up once. The CDR3 spells CASSLTGSLNTEAFF. As DNA, the CDR3 is TGTGCCAGCAGCTTGACAGGGAGTTTGAACACTGAAGCTTTCTTT. The genes are TRBV7-2 and TRBJ1-1; 7 nucleotides align to TRBD1. J lost 0 bases, V lost 3 bases, and 4 bases had no gene match. CDR3 length: 15 amino acids. CDR1 is SGHTA, CDR2 FQGNSA, per germline.

CDR3 residues: CASSSMNYGYTF. The CDR3 nucleotides read TGTGCCAGCAGTTCGATGAACTATGGCTACACCTTC. The rearrangement links TRBV28 to TRBJ1-2; D call uncertain. Deletions cut 4 bases from V and 2 bases from J, with 5 bases between. This CDR3 contains 12 residues. CDR1 and CDR2 (germline): MDHEN, SYDVKM.

This rearrangement joins TRBV10-3 to TRBJ1-1; possibly TRBD1 for D (5 bases). The V end was cut by 10 bases, the J end by 4 bases, with 16 bases between. The length of the CDR3 is 13 residues. Germline CDR1 ENHRY, CDR2 SYGVKD. In nucleotides, the CDR3 is TGTGCCACGACCAGAGAGGGGAGCACTGAAGCTTTCTTT. Residues: CATTREGSTEAFF.